A single sample is the source of the 11 T cell receptor beta chains below, sequenced in a study of PD-1 blockade in classical Hodgkin lymphoma. All the patients suffered relapse after autologous stem cell transplantation, and brentuximab vedotin exposure differed. Magnetic negative selection served to purify CD4+ T cells out of PBMCs that had been thawed. TCRdb's copy holds only in-frame clones and misses some; the assay was immunoSEQ multiplex PCR. The sample includes about 29,000 clones, approximately 83% of them seen just once. Sequenced material: CD4+ T cells from blood, taken at baseline. The receptors derive from a human donor with classical Hodgkin lymphoma.

The chain recombines TRBV29-1 with TRBJ2-5; D ambiguous. The germline gives CDR1 SQVTM, CDR2 ANQGSEA. The CDR3 extends over 12 amino acids. V lost 4 bases and J lost 5, with 11 bases in between. The CDR3: CSVGHSQETQYF. DNA for the CDR3: TGCAGCGTTGGCCACTCCCAGGAGACCCAGTACTTC.

This rearrangement joins TRBV28 to TRBJ2-7, with D perhaps matching TRBD1 (5 bases). V was cut by 4 bases and J by 1 base, with 11 bases left in between. The CDR3 loop spans 14 amino acids. Germline loops: CDR1 MDHEN, CDR2 SYDVKM. CDR3: CASSSRQRSYEQYF. CDR3 bases: TGTGCCAGCAGTTCTCGACAGCGATCCTACGAGCAGTACTTC.

V is TRBV2 and J is TRBJ2-1, with 13 positions matching TRBD2. Germline V gene lookup returns CDR1 SNHLY and CDR2 FYNNEI. The trim removed 6 bases at V and 7 bases at J, leaving 15 bases unmatched. This CDR3 spans 18 amino acids. Here the CDR3 reads CASRAGTSGNLHGNEQFF. CDR3 DNA sequence: TGTGCCAGCAGGGCAGGGACTAGCGGGAACCTCCATGGGAATGAGCAGTTCTTC.

This chain joins TRBV15 and TRBJ2-4; maybe TRBD2 (5 bases). Trimming pared 4 bases from V and 0 bases from J, leaving 7 bases between. The CDR3 runs 14 residues. CDR1 and CDR2 (germline): LNHNV, YYDKDF (reference sequence). CDR3 region: CATSIGLAKNIQYF. For the CDR3, the DNA is TGTGCCACCAGCATTGGACTAGCCAAAAACATTCAGTACTTC.

This chain connects TRBV7-2 to TRBJ1-5; no clear D gene. With 8 bases removed from V and 7 bases from J, the gap between germline ends came to 21 bases. Germline V gene lookup returns CDR1 SGHTA and CDR2 FQGNSA. The CDR3 consists of 15 residues. For the CDR3, the DNA is TGTGCCAGCTTTCAGGTAGCAGTGTACTGCCAGCCCCAGCATTTT. This codes for CASFQVAVYCQPQHF.

The rearrangement uses TRBV5-4 and TRBJ2-3; 7 bases align to TRBD2. Germline CDR1 is SGHNT and CDR2 is YYREEE (reference sequence). There are 14 residues in the CDR3. Losses at the gene ends were 4 bases for V and 5 bases for J; bases not matched to a gene: 7. The CDR3 loop reads CASSGGLEVDTQYF. The CDR3 DNA follows: TGTGCCAGCAGCGGCGGACTAGAAGTAGATACGCAGTATTTT.

The chain couples TRBV19 to TRBJ2-1, with 8 positions matching TRBD2. Germline V gene lookup returns CDR1 LNHDA and CDR2 SQIVND (reference sequence). This CDR3 has 17 amino acids. Unmatched junction bases numbered 12, after V lost 6 bases and J lost 2 bases. CDR3 DNA: TGTGCCAGTAGAGACCGTAGCGGGACGTTTCCCTACAATGAGCAGTTCTTC. It codes for CASRDRSGTFPYNEQFF.

This clone was seen once. Other DNA variants within this sample encode the same CDR3. The J gene is TRBJ2-1, the V gene TRBV11-3, with 15 bases lining up with TRBD2. CDR3 size: 17 residues. Looked up from germline, CDR1 is SGHNT and CDR2 is YENEEA. After removal of 3 bases from V and 7 bases from J, the junction contained 7 bases not matched to a gene. CDR3 sequence reads: CASSFGLAGGPGNEQFF. CDR3 nucleotides: TGTGCCAGCAGCTTTGGACTAGCGGGAGGGCCGGGAAATGAGCAGTTCTTC.

The genes are TRBV18 and TRBJ1-2; a possible D gene is TRBD1 (6 bases). This CDR3 spans 17 amino acids. Germline CDR1 is KGHSH and CDR2 is LQKENI. The V end lost 0 bases, the J end lost 4 bases, and 18 bases lay between the germline ends. The CDR3 DNA reads TGTGCCAGCTCACCACCGTCCGGACAGACCCCTCGCTATGGCTACACCTTC. Amino acid sequence: CASSPPSGQTPRYGYTF.

J is TRBJ2-5 and V is TRBV30; D gene unclear. In germline, CDR1 is GTSNPN, CDR2 SVGIG (reference sequence). The CDR3 sequence is 12 residues long. Trimming pared 2 bases from V and 2 bases from J, leaving 6 bases between. CDR3 coding DNA: TGTGCCTGGAGTAAACTACAAGAGACCCAGTACTTC. This gives the protein CAWSKLQETQYF.

This rearrangement joins TRBV6-5 to TRBJ1-1, with TRBD1 as a possible D gene (5 bases). The CDR3 has 15 residues. The germline gives CDR1 MNHEY, CDR2 SVGAGI. Between the trimmed V and J ends, which lost 6 bases and 0 bases, there was a span of 14 bases. CDR3 DNA: TGTGCCAGCAGGACAAGGCGGGGCCTGAACACTGAAGCTTTCTTT. Translation: CASRTRRGLNTEAFF.